These 2 T cell receptor beta chains originate from one sample sequenced in a study of post-analysis software for immune sequencing data. Findings of the study overall: Comparison of patients with controls showed about 5 TRBV segments more frequent in patients, TRBV5-6, TRBV5-1 and TRBV20-1 among them.

Prepared libraries of TCR beta cDNA carried unique molecular identifiers. In TCRdb, the PCR reads were re-called with MiXCR into one record per CDR3 protein. Of hundreds of thousands of distinct CDR3 sequences in the sample, over 30% are singletons; the top ten hold 7.5% to 8.5%. Their antigen targets remain unknown. The source material was blood. These receptors all stem from a girl under 10 years old with multiple sclerosis.

The CDR3 is CSASAYGSGGAKNIQYF. CDR3 coding DNA: TGCAGTGCTAGCGCATATGGAAGCGGGGGGGCCAAAAACATTCAGTACTTC. The chain employs TRBV20-1 and TRBJ2-4; 9 bases map to TRBD2. Germline-derived CDR1 and CDR2 are DFQATT and SNEGSKA (reference sequence). Trimming took 3 bases from V and 1 from J; bases not matched to a gene: 10. The CDR3 sequence is 17 residues long.

The chain is built from TRBV6-1 and TRBJ2-7; D is ambiguous. Germline V gives CDR1 MNHNS, CDR2 SASEGT. V gave up 4 bases and J gave up 5 bases, with 15 bases separating them. The CDR3 spans 14 residues. CDR3 sequence: CASSGVRSTNEQYF. CDR3 nucleotides: TGTGCCAGCAGTGGAGTCAGATCAACCAACGAGCAGTACTTC.